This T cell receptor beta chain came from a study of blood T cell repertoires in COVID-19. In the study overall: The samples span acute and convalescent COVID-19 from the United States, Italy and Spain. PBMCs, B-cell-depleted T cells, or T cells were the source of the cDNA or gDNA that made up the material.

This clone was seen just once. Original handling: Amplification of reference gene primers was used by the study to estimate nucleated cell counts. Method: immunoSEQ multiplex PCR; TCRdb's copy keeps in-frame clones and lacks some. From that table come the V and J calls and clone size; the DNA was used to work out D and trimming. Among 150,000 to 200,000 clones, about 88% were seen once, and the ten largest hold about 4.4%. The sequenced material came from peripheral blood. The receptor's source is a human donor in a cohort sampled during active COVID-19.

The CDR3 here is CASSQDHQSGYGYTF. DNA of the CDR3: TGCGCCAGCAGCCAAGATCACCAGTCAGGCTATGGCTACACCTTC. This chain uses TRBV4-3 with TRBJ1-2, with D unclear. Deletions cut 0 bases from V and 4 bases from J, with 12 bases between. CDR1 and CDR2 from the germline V gene are LGHNA and YSLEER. CDR3 length: 15 residues.